What follows are 6 T cell receptor beta chains derived from one specimen sequenced in a study of cytomegalovirus exposure and HLA in healthy donors. The study ran its PCR with 60 Vbeta and 13 Jbeta primers. Libraries were prepared by immunoSEQ multiplex PCR; TCRdb keeps only in-frame clonotypes and omits some of them. The table includes 15,000 to 20,000 clones, under 80% detected once. The source material was PBMCs. The receptor set was obtained from a man between 18 and 35 years old in good health and CMV-seronegative.

This chain uses TRBV29-1 with TRBJ2-3, with 8 bases matching TRBD1. V lost 6 bases, J lost 6 bases, and 14 bases stayed unmatched. Looked up from germline, CDR1 is SQVTM and CDR2 is ANQGSEA. This CDR3 region has 15 residues. The CDR3 DNA is TGCAGCGTCTCTGGGACAGGCGGACTTATGGATACGCAGTATTTT. This gives the protein CSVSGTGGLMDTQYF.

The genes are TRBV6-5 and TRBJ1-5; the match to TRBD1 covers 11 bases. The CDR3 consists of 15 residues. From germline, CDR1 is MNHEY and CDR2 SVGAGI. Unmatched junction bases numbered 5, after V lost 6 bases and J lost 4 bases. CDR3 nucleotide sequence: TGTGCCAGCAGCCCCGGGACAGGGGGAAATCAGCCCCAGCATTTT. Its protein is CASSPGTGGNQPQHF.

The CDR3 sequence: CASSQYGANTGELFF. As DNA, the CDR3 is TGCGCCAGCAGCCAATATGGGGCTAACACCGGGGAGCTGTTTTTT. The rearrangement uses TRBV4-1 and TRBJ2-2; D perhaps matches TRBD1 (5 bases). This CDR3 is 15 amino acids long. Germline V gives CDR1 MGHRA, CDR2 YSYEKL. V lost 2 bases and J lost 2, with 9 bases in between.

The V and J genes are TRBV4-3 and TRBJ1-1, with D unresolved. The CDR3 contains 16 residues. CDR1 and CDR2 from the germline V gene are LGHNA and YSLEER. The germline V and J ends were trimmed by 4 bases and 1 base, with 16 bases remaining between them. The CDR3 region has the DNA TGCGCCAGCAGCCCGGCGGGTCGGCTTGGGAACACTGAAGCTTTCTTT. Protein sequence: CASSPAGRLGNTEAFF.

This chain uses TRBV30 with TRBJ1-1, with 11 bases matching TRBD1. Trimming removed 3 bases from V and 10 bases from J; junction bases left unmatched: 10. CDR3 length: 14 amino acids. Germline CDR1 and CDR2: GTSNPN and SVGIG (reference sequence). DNA for the CDR3: TGTGCCTGGAGCCCCGGACAGGGGGCGTCGAGAGCTTTCTTT. Protein: CAWSPGQGASRAFF.

The chain is built from TRBV5-6 and TRBJ1-1; D is possibly TRBD1 (6 bases). V lost 4 bases to trimming and J lost 2 bases, with 12 bases between them. Germline V gene data show CDR1 as SGHDT and CDR2 as YYEEEE. CDR3 length equals 14 residues. The CDR3 DNA follows: TGTGCCAGCAGCCAGACAGGAGTAAACACTGAAGCTTTCTTT. It specifies CASSQTGVNTEAFF.